Listed below are T cell receptor beta chains from one sample, sequenced in a study of T cell responses to AZD1222 COVID-19 vaccine. Clones were read by immunoSEQ multiplex PCR, and TCRdb kept only the in-frame ones, dropping some. The table lists some 200,000 clones, more than 70% of them singletons. The sequencing used peripheral blood, collected 28 days after the second AZD1222 dose. These receptor sequences come from an adult who received the AZD1222 COVID-19 vaccine. Each CDR3 is given with its conserved first and last residue. Fields, in order: D gene, clone size, J gene, V gene, CDR3 protein, CDR3 DNA. A D gene is named only where the DNA matches it firmly. Expanded clones get a size class; other rows say once, few or many, or leave the size out.

d_call: TRBD2; clone_size: -; j_call: TRBJ2-3; v_call: TRBV18; cdr3_aa: CASSPKLAGSTDTQYF; cdr3_nt: TGTGCCAGCTCACCGAAACTAGCGGGAAGCACAGATACGCAGTATTTT
d_call: -; clone_size: -; j_call: TRBJ2-3; v_call: TRBV5-1; cdr3_aa: CASSLLPAGSTDTQYF; cdr3_nt: TGCGCCAGCAGCTTGCTCCCCGCTGGTAGCACAGATACGCAGTATTTT
d_call: -; clone_size: -; j_call: TRBJ2-7; v_call: TRBV7-2; cdr3_aa: CASSLAPEYEQYF; cdr3_nt: TGTGCCAGCAGCTTAGCCCCGGAATACGAGCAGTACTTC
d_call: TRBD2; clone_size: -; j_call: TRBJ2-3; v_call: TRBV7-9; cdr3_aa: CASSLRSTVAGADTQYF; cdr3_nt: TGTGCCAGCAGCTTAAGGAGCACTGTAGCGGGAGCGGATACGCAGTATTTT
d_call: -; clone_size: -; j_call: TRBJ1-1; v_call: TRBV6-6; cdr3_aa: CASSYYQGGTEAFF; cdr3_nt: TGTGCCAGCAGTTACTATCAGGGAGGGACTGAAGCTTTCTTT
d_call: -; clone_size: -; j_call: TRBJ2-4; v_call: TRBV7-9; cdr3_aa: CASSPSDQGVGKNIQYF; cdr3_nt: TGTGCCAGCAGCCCAAGCGACCAGGGAGTGGGCAAAAACATTCAGTACTTC
d_call: TRBD1; clone_size: few; j_call: TRBJ1-4; v_call: TRBV18; cdr3_aa: CASSPGQGPEKLFF; cdr3_nt: TGTGCCAGCTCACCCGGACAGGGACCTGAAAAACTGTTTTTT
d_call: TRBD1; clone_size: -; j_call: TRBJ2-1; v_call: TRBV4-3; cdr3_aa: CASSQGQGGEQFF; cdr3_nt: TGCGCCAGCAGCCAAGGACAGGGCGGTGAGCAGTTCTTC
d_call: -; clone_size: few; j_call: TRBJ2-1; v_call: TRBV6-2/TRBV6-3; cdr3_aa: CASSSRPRAWGPGSSYNEQFF; cdr3_nt: TGTGCCAGCAGTTCCCGACCCAGGGCGTGGGGGCCGGGCAGCTCCTACAATGAGCAGTTCTTC
d_call: TRBD2; clone_size: -; j_call: TRBJ2-3; v_call: TRBV7-2; cdr3_aa: CASSSRLAGVDTQYF; cdr3_nt: TGTGCCAGCAGCTCAAGACTAGCGGGAGTGGATACGCAGTATTTT
d_call: TRBD1; clone_size: -; j_call: TRBJ2-1; v_call: TRBV7-3; cdr3_aa: CASSPGRTGMLSYNEQFF; cdr3_nt: TGTGCCAGCAGCCCTGGTAGGACAGGGATGCTCTCCTACAATGAGCAGTTCTTC
d_call: -; clone_size: -; j_call: TRBJ2-5; v_call: TRBV7-2; cdr3_aa: CASSLGQDGGTQYF; cdr3_nt: TGTGCCAGCAGCTTAGGGCAGGACGGTGGGACCCAGTACTTC
d_call: -; clone_size: -; j_call: TRBJ2-6; v_call: TRBV28; cdr3_aa: CASSLAVPGANVLTF; cdr3_nt: TGTGCCAGCAGTTTAGCAGTTCCTGGGGCCAACGTCCTGACTTTC
d_call: TRBD2; clone_size: -; j_call: TRBJ2-1; v_call: TRBV7-9; cdr3_aa: CASTRSSGRDGEQFF; cdr3_nt: TGTGCCAGCACCCGTTCCAGCGGGAGAGATGGTGAGCAGTTCTTC
d_call: TRBD2; clone_size: -; j_call: TRBJ2-7; v_call: TRBV29-1; cdr3_aa: CSVAQGGLGVRDEQYF; cdr3_nt: TGCAGCGTTGCCCAAGGGGGACTAGGGGTCCGGGACGAGCAGTACTTC
d_call: -; clone_size: few; j_call: TRBJ2-7; v_call: TRBV14; cdr3_aa: CASSQDSPGEQYF; cdr3_nt: TGTGCCAGCAGCCAAGATAGCCCAGGCGAGCAGTACTTC
d_call: TRBD2; clone_size: -; j_call: TRBJ2-3; v_call: TRBV7-2; cdr3_aa: CASSHGLAGLGPDTQYF; cdr3_nt: TGTGCCAGCAGCCACGGACTAGCGGGGTTGGGGCCAGATACGCAGTATTTT
d_call: -; clone_size: -; j_call: TRBJ1-3; v_call: TRBV6-5; cdr3_aa: CASRASGVAGNTIYF; cdr3_nt: TGTGCCAGCAGGGCATCAGGGGTCGCTGGAAACACCATATATTTT
d_call: TRBD1; clone_size: -; j_call: TRBJ2-4; v_call: TRBV5-1; cdr3_aa: CASSLDLVFGTGAKNIQYF; cdr3_nt: TGCGCCAGCAGCTTGGATCTCGTTTTCGGGACAGGGGCTAAAAACATTCAGTACTTC